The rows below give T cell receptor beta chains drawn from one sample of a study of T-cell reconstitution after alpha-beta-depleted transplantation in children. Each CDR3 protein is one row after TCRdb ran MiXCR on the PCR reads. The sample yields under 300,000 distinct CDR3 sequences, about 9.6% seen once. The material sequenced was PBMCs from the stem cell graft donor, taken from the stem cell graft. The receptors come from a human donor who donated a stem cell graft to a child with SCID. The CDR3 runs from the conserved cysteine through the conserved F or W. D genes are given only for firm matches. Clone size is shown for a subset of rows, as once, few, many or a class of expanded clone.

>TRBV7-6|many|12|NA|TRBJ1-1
CASSLAGGEAFF
TGTGCCAGCAGCTTAGCTGGCGGTGAAGCTTTCTTT
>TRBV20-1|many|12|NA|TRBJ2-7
CSARGWYSEQYF
TGCAGTGCTAGAGGCTGGTATTCCGAGCAGTACTTC
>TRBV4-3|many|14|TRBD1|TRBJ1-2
CASSQEQGHYGYTF
TGCGCCAGCAGCCAAGAACAGGGGCACTATGGCTACACCTTC
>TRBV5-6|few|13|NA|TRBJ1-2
CASDGGLSYGYTF
TGTGCCAGCGACGGGGGACTTAGCTATGGCTACACCTTC
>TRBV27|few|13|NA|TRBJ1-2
CASSLLPVLRYTF
TGTGCCAGCAGTCTACTTCCGGTCCTGCGGTACACCTTC
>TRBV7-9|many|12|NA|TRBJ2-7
CASSSSAYEQYF
TGTGCCAGCAGCTCAAGCGCCTACGAGCAGTACTTC
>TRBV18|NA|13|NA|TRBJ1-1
CASSPSTLFEAFF
TGTGCCAGCTCACCGTCGACACTTTTTGAGGCTTTCTTT
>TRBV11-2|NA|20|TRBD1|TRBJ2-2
CASSRTKHFGQGLPRGELFF
TGTGCCAGCAGCCGCACCAAACACTTTGGACAGGGCCTCCCGAGGGGGGAGCTGTTTTTT
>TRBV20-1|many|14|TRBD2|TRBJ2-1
CSAATSGANQRQFF
TGCAGTGCGGCGACTAGCGGGGCGAACCAAAGACAGTTCTTC
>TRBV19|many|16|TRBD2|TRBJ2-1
CASSQGRTSGYNEQFF
TGTGCCAGTAGTCAGGGAAGGACTAGCGGCTACAATGAGCAGTTCTTC
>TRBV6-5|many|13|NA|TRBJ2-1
CASIYRSGNEQFF
TGTGCCAGCATTTACAGATCGGGCAATGAGCAGTTCTTC
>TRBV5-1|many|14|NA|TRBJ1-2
CASSLEGYTYGYTF
TGCGCCAGCAGCTTGGAGGGTTACACCTATGGCTACACCTTC
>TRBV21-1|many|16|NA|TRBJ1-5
CARAARRTADNQPQHF
TGTGCCAGGGCGGCCCGAAGGACAGCCGACAATCAGCCCCAGCATTTT
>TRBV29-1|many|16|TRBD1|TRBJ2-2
CSPRSGRGLGIGELFF
TGCAGCCCCCGGTCGGGCAGGGGGCTAGGGATCGGGGAGCTGTTTTTT
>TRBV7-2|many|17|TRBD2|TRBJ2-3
CASSLASAGGLTDTQYF
TGTGCCAGCAGCTTAGCCTCAGCGGGGGGGCTCACAGATACGCAGTATTTT
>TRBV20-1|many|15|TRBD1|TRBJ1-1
CSAIRGGRIDTEAFF
TGCAGTGCTATAAGAGGGGGCCGAATAGACACTGAAGCTTTCTTT
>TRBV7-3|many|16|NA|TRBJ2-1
CASSFLTASSYNEQFF
TGTGCCAGCAGCTTCTTGACGGCTAGCTCCTACAATGAGCAGTTCTTC
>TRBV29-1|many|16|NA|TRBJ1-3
CSVGGGYGSSGNTIYF
TGCAGCGTTGGGGGGGGCTACGGAAGCTCTGGAAACACCATATATTTT
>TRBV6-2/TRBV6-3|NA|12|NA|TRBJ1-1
CASRGPYSEAFF
TGTGCCAGCCGGGGCCCCTACTCTGAAGCTTTCTTT
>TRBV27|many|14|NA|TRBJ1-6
CASSFGGWDSPLHF
TGTGCCAGCAGTTTCGGGGGGTGGGATTCACCCCTCCACTTT
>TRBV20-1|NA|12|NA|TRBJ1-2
CSARVANYGYTF
TGCAGTGCCAGGGTGGCTAACTATGGCTACACCTTC
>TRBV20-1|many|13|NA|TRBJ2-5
CSARVDWIETQYF
TGCAGTGCTAGAGTGGACTGGATAGAGACCCAGTACTTC
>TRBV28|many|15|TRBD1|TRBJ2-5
CASSSFISQGETQYF
TGTGCCAGCAGTTCCTTTATTTCACAGGGGGAGACCCAGTACTTC
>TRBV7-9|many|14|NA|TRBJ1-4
CASSPGPREEKLFF
TGTGCCAGCAGCCCCGGGCCGAGGGAAGAAAAACTGTTTTTT
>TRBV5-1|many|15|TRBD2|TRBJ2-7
CASSTGTSASYEQYF
TGCGCCAGCAGCACCGGGACTAGCGCCTCCTACGAGCAGTACTTC
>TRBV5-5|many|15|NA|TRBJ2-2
CASSLALNAAGELFF
TGTGCCAGCAGCTTGGCCCTGAACGCCGCCGGGGAGCTGTTTTTT
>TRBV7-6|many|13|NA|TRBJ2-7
CASSKGPNYEQYF
TGTGCCAGCAGCAAGGGACCAAACTACGAGCAGTACTTC
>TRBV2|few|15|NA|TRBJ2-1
CASSDYLGGNNEQFF
TGTGCCAGCAGCGACTACCTAGGTGGAAACAATGAGCAGTTCTTC
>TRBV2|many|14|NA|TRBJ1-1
CASRDDRLNTEAFF
TGTGCCAGCAGGGACGACAGGCTGAACACTGAAGCTTTCTTT
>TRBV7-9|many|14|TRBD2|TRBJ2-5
CASSTWGGQETQYF
TGTGCCAGCAGCACTTGGGGGGGCCAAGAGACCCAGTACTTC
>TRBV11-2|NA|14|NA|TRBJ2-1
CASSPRPPYNEQFF
TGTGCCAGCAGCCCGCGCCCACCCTACAATGAGCAGTTCTTC
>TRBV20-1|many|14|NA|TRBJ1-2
CSARDRGDLYGYTF
TGCAGTGCTAGAGATAGGGGGGACCTCTATGGCTACACCTTC
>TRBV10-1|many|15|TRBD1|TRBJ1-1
CASSESKGQGSEAFF
TGCGCCAGCAGTGAGTCGAAAGGACAGGGCTCTGAAGCTTTCTTT
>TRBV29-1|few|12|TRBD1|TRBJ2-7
CSARQGKNEQYF
TGCAGCGCCAGACAGGGGAAGAACGAGCAGTACTTC
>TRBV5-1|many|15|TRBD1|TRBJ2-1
CASSRLLQGNNEQFF
TGCGCCAGCAGCAGGCTCCTACAGGGGAACAATGAGCAGTTCTTC
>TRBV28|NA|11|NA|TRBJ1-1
CASTSRVEAFF
TGTGCCAGCACCTCTAGGGTTGAAGCTTTCTTT
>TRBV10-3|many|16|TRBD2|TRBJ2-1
CAISESGGGPYNEQFF
TGTGCCATCAGTGAGTCCGGGGGGGGGCCATACAATGAGCAGTTCTTC
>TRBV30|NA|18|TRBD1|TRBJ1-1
CAWSAGPPRDRLNTEAFF
TGTGCCTGGAGTGCAGGCCCCCCTCGGGACAGATTGAACACTGAAGCTTTCTTT
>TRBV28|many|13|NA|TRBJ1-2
CASSLRTDYGYTF
TGTGCCAGCAGTTTACGGACGGATTATGGCTACACCTTC